The 32 T cell receptor beta chains given below trace back to one sample, sequenced in a study of circulating and synovial CD4+ cells in juvenile arthritis. Only in-frame clones appear in the TCRdb table, and some are missing; sequencing was by immunoSEQ multiplex PCR. Found here are approximately 35,000 clones, roughly 95% of them singletons; the top ten hold around 0.15%. The sequencing sample was made of CD4+ T cells from blood. Receptors were obtained from a human donor with juvenile idiopathic arthritis.

A note on this clone: A read error is likely, as this CDR3 ends without the conserved phenylalanine or tryptophan. It is unclear where the CDR3 begins or ends on the DNA, so no DNA is shown, and the CDR3 is as TCRdb lists it. This chain links TRBV20-1 with TRBJ2-3; the table assigns TRBD2, which was not confirmed against the DNA. The CDR3 totals 11 residues, both ends included. Looked up from germline, CDR1 is DFQATT and CDR2 is SNEGSKA (reference sequence). The CDR3 loop is CSARWTGGVGT.

V gene TRBV28 combines with J gene TRBJ2-7, with 8 bases fitting TRBD1. Germline trimming cut 8 bases from V and 3 bases from J; bases unmatched to any gene: 15. CDR1 and CDR2 (germline): MDHEN, SYDVKM. The CDR3 is 16 residues long. The CDR3 loop is CASLGRQGPLYYEQYF. CDR3 DNA sequence: TGTGCCAGCCTAGGTCGACAGGGGCCTCTTTACTACGAGCAGTACTTC.

The chain recombines TRBV28 with TRBJ2-7; D is perhaps TRBD2 (6 bases). The V gene's germline CDR1 is MDHEN and CDR2 SYDVKM. The CDR3 length is 15 residues. The ends were cut back, 5 bases at V and 2 bases at J, with 16 bases in the middle. The CDR3 region is CASSAVSGGAYEQYF. In DNA, the CDR3 is TGTGCCAGCAGTGCCGTGTCTGGAGGGGCCTACGAGCAGTACTTC. The complete variable domain, with remaining parts taken from reference TRBV28 and TRBJ2-7, reads DVKVTQSSRYLVKRTGEKVFLECVQDMDHENMFWYRQDPGLGLRLIYFSYDVKMKEKGDIPEGYSVSREKKERFSLILESASTNQTSMYLCASSAVSGGAYEQYFGPGTRLTVT.

V usage is TRBV5-5 and J usage is TRBJ2-1, with D perhaps matching TRBD2 (6 bases). Germline V gene lookup returns CDR1 SGHKS and CDR2 YYEKEE (reference sequence). V dropped 4 bases and J dropped 4 bases, with 15 bases sitting between them. The CDR3 is 15 residues long. This CDR3 is CASSGGTGEYNEQFF. The CDR3 bases are TGTGCCAGCAGCGGGGGGACCGGCGAATACAATGAGCAGTTCTTC.

This sequence joins TRBV21-1 and TRBJ2-7; TRBD2 is the table's D call, not checked against the DNA. TRBV21-1 corresponds to a pseudogene. The CDR3 is 17 residues long. The CDR3 sequence is CASSTTPGTGSSYEQYF. For the CDR3, the DNA is TGTGCCAGCAGCACGACCCCAGGGACCGGGAGCTCCTACGAGCAGTACTTC.

This clone has only one observation. The V call is TRBV9, the J call TRBJ1-2; D not resolved. CDR1 SGDLS and CDR2 YYNGEE come from the germline V gene. The CDR3 is 14 residues long. V dropped 3 bases and J dropped 3 bases, with 12 bases sitting between them. The CDR3 nucleotides read TGTGCCAGCAGCGGACAAGTTATGCACTATGGCTACACCTTC. Its translation: CASSGQVMHYGYTF.

The sample holds one count of this clone. In nucleotides, the CDR3 is TGTGCCAGCAGGACAGGGGGCACAGATACGCAGTATTTT. The encoded protein is CASRTGGTDTQYF. The chain couples TRBV6-5 to TRBJ2-3, with 8 nucleotides matching TRBD1. Germline lookup yields CDR1 MNHEY and CDR2 SVGAGI. With 6 bases clipped from V and 1 base from J, the junction kept 0 bases outside the gene matches. The CDR3 loop spans 13 amino acids.

Regarding this clone: Other DNA sequences of this sample code for an identical CDR3. V and J are TRBV28 and TRBJ1-6; 8 bases line up with TRBD1. The CDR3 extends over 20 amino acids. Per the germline V gene, CDR1 is MDHEN and CDR2 is SYDVKM. V was clipped by 3 bases and J by 0 bases; unmatched bases: 13. This chain's CDR3 is CASSLAQGGFVSSYNSPLHF. In DNA form, the CDR3 reads TGTGCCAGCAGTTTGGCACAGGGGGGGTTTGTAAGCTCCTATAATTCACCCCTCCACTTT.

DNA of the CDR3: TGTGCCAGCAGCTTACGGGGCGGGGGGGAGGATACGCAGTATTTT. Translation: CASSLRGGGEDTQYF. The chain joins TRBV7-2 to TRBJ2-3; 9 positions agree with TRBD2. V trimming: 2 bases; J trimming: 6 bases; junction bases outside the gene matches: 6. Germline CDR1 and CDR2: SGHTA and FQGNSA. CDR3 length equals 15 residues. Full variable domain (rest looked up from reference TRBV7-2 and TRBJ2-3): GAGVSQSPSNKVTEKGKDVELRCDPISGHTALYWYRQSLGQGLEFLIYFQGNSAPDKSGLPSDRFSAERTGGSVSTLTIQRTQQEDSAVYLCASSLRGGGEDTQYFGPGTRLTVL.

The rearrangement joins TRBV5-4 to TRBJ2-1, with TRBD1 matching over 9 bases. Per germline, CDR1 SGHNT and CDR2 YYREEE (reference sequence). The CDR3 is 15 amino acids. J gave up 4 bases and V 4 bases, and 6 bases lay outside the gene matches. The CDR3 here is CASSQGQGAYNEQFF. CDR3 sequence (DNA): TGTGCCAGCAGCCAGGGACAGGGAGCTTACAATGAGCAGTTCTTC.

The CDR3 DNA is TGTGCCAGCAGCTCACAGACAGGAAACTCTGGAAACACCATATATTTT. Translation: CASSSQTGNSGNTIYF. The V call is TRBV7-6, the J call TRBJ1-3; perhaps TRBD1 as D (6 bases). This CDR3 is built from 16 residues. Trimming removed 4 bases from V and 0 bases from J, with 13 bases in between. Germline V lookup: CDR1 SGHVS, CDR2 FNYEAQ. Looking up the rest from reference TRBV7-6 and TRBJ1-3 gives the full variable domain: GAGVSQSPRYKVTKRGQDVALRCDPISGHVSLYWYRQALGQGPEFLTYFNYEAQQDKSGLPNDRFSAERPEGSISTLTIQRTEQRDSAMYRCASSSQTGNSGNTIYFGEGSWLTVV.

The rearrangement uses TRBV18 and TRBJ2-7; possible D gene TRBD1, 6 bases. Germline V gene sequence: CDR1 KGHSH, CDR2 LQKENI. Trimming stripped 3 bases from V and 5 bases from J, with 11 bases between. CDR3 length equals 13 residues. As DNA, the CDR3 is TGTGCCAGCTCACCGTCAGGGGATCACGAGCAGTACTTC. This translates into CASSPSGDHEQYF.

V and J are TRBV19 and TRBJ1-4; 9 bases are a match to TRBD1. The CDR3 runs 16 residues. Germline lookup yields CDR1 LNHDA and CDR2 SQIVND (reference sequence). The ends lost 8 bases at V and 0 bases at J; junction bases unmatched: 7. The DNA of the CDR3 is TGTGCCAGTGACAGGGGGGTCGGCTCAACTAATGAAAAACTGTTTTTT. Amino acid sequence: CASDRGVGSTNEKLFF.

V gene TRBV18 combines with J gene TRBJ2-3; D remains ambiguous. V was pared by 2 bases and J by 4 bases, with 16 bases between. The CDR3 is 16 residues long. CDR1 and CDR2 (germline): KGHSH, LQKENI. The chain's CDR3 is CASSPEPQVNPDTQYF. CDR3 nucleotide sequence: TGTGCCAGCTCACCAGAACCTCAGGTGAATCCAGATACGCAGTATTTT.

The chain joins TRBV28 to TRBJ2-7; TRBD2 matches at 9 bases. This CDR3 has 15 amino acids. Germline assignment: CDR1 MDHEN and CDR2 SYDVKM. The ends lost 3 bases at V and 8 bases at J; junction bases unmatched: 11. The CDR3 nucleotides are TGTGCCAGCAGTTTTTTGGCGGGGGGGCCGGGGAAGCAGTACTTC. It encodes CASSFLAGGPGKQYF.

The chain is built from TRBV27 and TRBJ1-1; 8 bases are a match to TRBD1. This CDR3 has 15 residues. Germline CDR1 MNHEY, CDR2 SMNVEV (reference sequence). Trimming removed 5 bases from V and 2 bases from J; junction bases left unmatched: 7. Written as DNA, the CDR3 is TGTGCCAGCAGTCCGAGGACAGGGATCAACACTGAAGCTTTCTTT. As protein: CASSPRTGINTEAFF.

This clone was picked up one time. This sequence joins TRBV27 and TRBJ1-4, with D tentatively TRBD1 (6 bases). This CDR3 has 14 amino acids. Per the germline V gene, CDR1 is MNHEY and CDR2 is SMNVEV (reference sequence). Deletions cut 5 bases from V and 7 bases from J, with 14 bases between. DNA of the CDR3: TGTGCCAGCAGTCCGATACAGGGCGGTGAAAAACTGTTTTTT. Residues: CASSPIQGGEKLFF.

The gene calls are TRBV28 and TRBJ2-7, with 8 positions matching TRBD1. Looked up from germline, CDR1 is MDHEN and CDR2 is SYDVKM. Trimming at V came to 3 bases and at J to 7 bases, leaving 5 bases not matched to a gene. The CDR3 extends over 13 amino acids. CDR3 bases: TGTGCCAGCAGTTTCCGGACAGGGCCAGAGCAGTACTTC. Protein: CASSFRTGPEQYF.

The rearrangement joins TRBV7-2 to TRBJ2-5; TRBD2 matches at 9 bases. CDR1 and CDR2 (germline): SGHTA, FQGNSA. V trimming: 4 bases; J trimming: 4 bases; junction bases outside the gene matches: 13. This CDR3 has 17 amino acids. The CDR3 sequence is CASSWGGLREGRETQYF. The CDR3 nucleotides are TGTGCCAGCAGCTGGGGGGGGCTGCGGGAGGGGCGAGAGACCCAGTACTTC.

The chain uses TRBV28 and TRBJ1-5, with D maybe TRBD1 (6 bases). This CDR3 region has 16 residues. Germline V lookup: CDR1 MDHEN, CDR2 SYDVKM. Deletions cut 3 bases from V and 1 base from J, with 13 bases between. CDR3 DNA: TGTGCCAGCAGTTTCAGGGGTCCAGACAGCAATCAGCCCCAGCATTTT. As protein: CASSFRGPDSNQPQHF.

This chain uses TRBV9 with TRBJ1-2; tentative D call: TRBD1 (6 bases). Trimming shortened V by 3 bases and J by 6 bases, and 21 bases separated the two germline ends. The CDR3 contains 16 residues. Germline V CDR1 and CDR2: SGDLS, YYNGEE. The CDR3 DNA is TGTGCCAGCAGCGAGTCCTCAGGGGTTTATAGGGATGGCTACACCTTC. Translated, it gives CASSESSGVYRDGYTF.

The chain uses TRBV5-1 and TRBJ2-5; D might be TRBD2 (5 bases). This CDR3 region has 14 residues. Looked up from germline, CDR1 is SGHRS and CDR2 is YFSETQ. The V gene lost 0 bases and the J gene lost 2 bases, with 8 bases spanning the gap. DNA of the CDR3: TGCGCCAGCAGCTTGGGAGGAGGACAAGAGACCCAGTACTTC. It is translated as CASSLGGGQETQYF.

The chain uses TRBV28 and TRBJ2-7, with D uncertain. The V end lost 5 bases, the J end lost 6 bases, and 11 bases lay between the germline ends. The CDR3 is 12 amino acids. Germline V gene data show CDR1 as MDHEN and CDR2 as SYDVKM. In nucleotides, the CDR3 is TGTGCCAGCAGTCCCCGAGAGCTCGAGCAGTACTTC. It encodes CASSPRELEQYF.

In this sample, this clone turned up once. Other DNA sequences in this sample translate to the same CDR3. The rearrangement links TRBV27 to TRBJ1-1; unclear D gene. The germline V gene encodes CDR1 MNHEY and CDR2 SMNVEV (reference sequence). The CDR3 loop spans 13 amino acids. V was trimmed by 6 bases and J by 1 base, leaving 9 bases between them. DNA of the CDR3: TGTGCCAGCAGAACCTCCGGGAACACTGAAGCTTTCTTT. Encoded protein: CASRTSGNTEAFF.

The chain carries TRBV28 and TRBJ2-7, with D uncertain. V lost 5 bases and J 7 bases, leaving 12 bases between the germline ends. Germline values: CDR1 MDHEN, CDR2 SYDVKM. There are 12 residues in the CDR3. The chain's CDR3 is CASSVMIGEQYF. The DNA of the CDR3 is TGTGCCAGCAGTGTTATGATCGGGGAGCAGTACTTC.

This chain uses TRBV5-1 with TRBJ1-2; 7 bases map to TRBD1. CDR1 is SGHRS and CDR2 is YFSETQ in the germline V gene. The CDR3 loop spans 10 amino acids. CDR3 protein: CPGTAYGYTF. The CDR3 DNA sequence: TGCCCCGGGACAGCTTATGGCTACACCTTC.

The CDR3 nucleotides are TGTGCCAGTAGTATCTCCGGGTATTATCAGCCCCAGCATTTT. The encoded protein is CASSISGYYQPQHF. The rearrangement joins TRBV19 to TRBJ1-5; D ambiguous. V was clipped by 3 bases and J by 5 bases, with 11 bases between them. The length of the CDR3 is 14 residues. Germline assignment: CDR1 LNHDA and CDR2 SQIVND (reference sequence).

The chain links TRBV7-9 to TRBJ2-5; TRBD1 matches 10 bases. From germline, CDR1 is SEHNR and CDR2 FQNEAQ (reference sequence). The CDR3 totals 15 residues. The V gene end was trimmed by 5 bases and the J gene end by 2 bases; junction bases not matched to a gene: 5. Here the CDR3 reads CASSPGQGKQETQYF. The DNA of the CDR3 is TGTGCCAGCAGCCCGGGACAGGGGAAACAAGAGACCCAGTACTTC. Filled out from reference TRBV7-9 and TRBJ2-5, the complete variable domain reads DTGVSQNPRHKITKRGQNVTFRCDPISEHNRLYWYRQTLGQGPEFLTYFQNEAQLEKSRLLSDRFSAERPKGSFSTLEIQRTEQGDSAMYLCASSPGQGKQETQYFGPGTRLLVL.

The chain uses TRBV6-6 and TRBJ1-2, with 9 nucleotides matching TRBD1. The CDR3 totals 14 residues. Germline lookup yields CDR1 MNHNY and CDR2 SVGAGI (reference sequence). The trim removed 5 bases at V and 8 bases at J, leaving 9 bases unmatched. The CDR3 nucleotides read TGTGCCAGCAGTCTGCGGGGACAGGGCGGCGGCTACACCTTC. The encoded protein is CASSLRGQGGGYTF.

The J gene is TRBJ1-3, the V gene TRBV11-2; TRBD1 is a possible D gene (6 bases). The CDR3 is made up of 15 amino acids. Germline-derived CDR1 and CDR2 are SGHAT and FQNNGV. V gave up 4 bases and J gave up 1 base, with 11 bases separating them. CDR3 amino acids: CASSYQGGSGNTIYF. CDR3 sequence (DNA): TGTGCCAGCAGCTACCAAGGGGGATCTGGAAACACCATATATTTT.

The chain uses TRBV9 and TRBJ2-1, with 7 bases that match TRBD2. Losses at the gene ends were 3 bases for V and 0 bases for J; bases not matched to a gene: 3. The germline gives CDR1 SGDLS, CDR2 YYNGEE. The CDR3 runs to 15 residues. The CDR3 sequence: CASSGGGNSYNEQFF. The CDR3, as DNA: TGTGCCAGCAGCGGGGGAGGGAACTCCTACAATGAGCAGTTCTTC.

The rearrangement links TRBV30 to TRBJ2-4, with 7 bases fitting TRBD2. The germline V gene has CDR1 GTSNPN and CDR2 SVGIG (reference sequence). The CDR3 covers 18 residues. V was pared by 3 bases and J by 3 bases, with 17 bases of the junction left unmatched. The CDR3 is CAWRVPGGAGSGKNIQYF. The CDR3 DNA sequence: TGTGCCTGGAGGGTACCGGGAGGCGCCGGGTCGGGCAAAAACATTCAGTACTTC.